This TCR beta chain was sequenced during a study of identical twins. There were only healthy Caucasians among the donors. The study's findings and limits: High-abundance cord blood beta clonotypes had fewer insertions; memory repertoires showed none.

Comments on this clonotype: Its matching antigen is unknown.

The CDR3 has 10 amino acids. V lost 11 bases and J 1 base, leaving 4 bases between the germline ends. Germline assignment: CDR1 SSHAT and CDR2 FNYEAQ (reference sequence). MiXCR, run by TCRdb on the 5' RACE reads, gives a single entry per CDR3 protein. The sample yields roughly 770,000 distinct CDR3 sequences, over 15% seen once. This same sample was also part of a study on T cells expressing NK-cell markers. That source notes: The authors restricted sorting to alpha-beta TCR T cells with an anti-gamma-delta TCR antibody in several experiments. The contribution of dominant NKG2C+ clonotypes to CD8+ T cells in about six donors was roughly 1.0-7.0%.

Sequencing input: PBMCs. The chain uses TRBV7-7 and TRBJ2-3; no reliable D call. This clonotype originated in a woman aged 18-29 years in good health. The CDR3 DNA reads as TGTGCCCCTCGCACAGATACGCAGTATTTT. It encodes CAPRTDTQYF. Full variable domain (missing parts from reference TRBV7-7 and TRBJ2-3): GAGVSQSPRYKVTKRGQDVTLRCDPISSHATLYWYQQALGQGPEFLTYFNYEAQPDKSGLPSDRFSAERPEGSISTLTIQRTEQRDSAMYRCAPRTDTQYFGPGTRLTVL.